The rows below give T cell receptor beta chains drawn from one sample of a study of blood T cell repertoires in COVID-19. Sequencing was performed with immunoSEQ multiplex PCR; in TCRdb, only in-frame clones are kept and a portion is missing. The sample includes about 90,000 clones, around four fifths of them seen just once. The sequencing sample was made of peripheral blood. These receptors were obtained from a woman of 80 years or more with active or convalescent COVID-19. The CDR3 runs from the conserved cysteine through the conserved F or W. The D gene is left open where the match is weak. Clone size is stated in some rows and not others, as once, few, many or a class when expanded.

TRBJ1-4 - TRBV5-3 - TGTGCCAGAAGCTTTAGTTGGTGTACGGTTAATGAAAAACTGTTTTTT CARSFSWCTVNEKLFF
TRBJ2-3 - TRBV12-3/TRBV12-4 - TGTGCCAGCAGTTTACGTAGCACAGATACGCAGTATTTT CASSLRSTDTQYF
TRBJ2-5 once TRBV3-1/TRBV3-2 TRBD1 TGTGCCAGCAGCCAAGATACAGGGGGCGAAGAGACCCAGTACTTC CASSQDTGGEETQYF
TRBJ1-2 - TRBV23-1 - TGCGCCAGCAGTCCAGTAAACTATGGCTACACCTTC CASSPVNYGYTF
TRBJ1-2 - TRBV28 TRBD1 TGTGCCAGCAGCCGAGGGGGACAGGGGAACAATGGCTACACCTTC CASSRGGQGNNGYTF
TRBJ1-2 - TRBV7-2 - TGTGCCAGCAGCTTAGCGGGGCAGACTAGCAACTATGGCTACACCTTC CASSLAGQTSNYGYTF
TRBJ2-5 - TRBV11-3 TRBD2 TGTGCCAGCAGCTTAGCCCGACTAGCGGAGACCCAGTACTTC CASSLARLAETQYF
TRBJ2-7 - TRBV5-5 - TGTGCCAGCAGCTTGAGCGGGTCCGAGCAGTACTTC CASSLSGSEQYF
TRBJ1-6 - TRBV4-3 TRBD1 TGCGCCAGCAGTATATACCGGGACAGAAGATCACCCCTCCACTTT CASSIYRDRRSPLHF
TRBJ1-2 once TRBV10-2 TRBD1 TGCGCCAGCAACGAAGGGGGCCCTGGCTACACCTTC CASNEGGPGYTF
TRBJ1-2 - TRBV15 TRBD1 TGTGCCACCAGCAGGTCCCGGGACAGGGGGTACTATGGCTACACCTTC CATSRSRDRGYYGYTF
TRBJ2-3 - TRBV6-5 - TGTGCCAGCAGGCTTAGAATCACAGATACGCAGTATTTT CASRLRITDTQYF
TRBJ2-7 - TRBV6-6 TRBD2 TGTGCCAGCAGTTACGCTAGCGGGAGCTACGAGCAGTACTTC CASSYASGSYEQYF
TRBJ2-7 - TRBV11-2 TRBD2 TGTGCCAGCAGCTTAGCCGGACTAGCGGGGGGGGAGCAGTACTTC CASSLAGLAGGEQYF
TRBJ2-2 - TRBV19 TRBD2 TGTGCCAGTAGTAGGGTAGCGGGAGGGCCCGGGGAGCTGTTTTTT CASSRVAGGPGELFF
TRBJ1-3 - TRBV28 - TGTGCCAGCATAGATACTACCGGGGGGCACTCTGGAAACACCATATATTTT CASIDTTGGHSGNTIYF
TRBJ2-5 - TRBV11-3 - TGTGCCAGCAGCCCCCCGTGGCAGGGGTTCGAAGAGACCCAGTACTTC CASSPPWQGFEETQYF
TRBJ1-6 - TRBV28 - TGTGCCAGCAGTTTGCAGAAAACCTATAATTCACCCCTCCACTTT CASSLQKTYNSPLHF
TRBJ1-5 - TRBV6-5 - TGTGCCAGCAGCCCACGCGGGACCGGGGGGCCCCAGCATTTT CASSPRGTGGPQHF
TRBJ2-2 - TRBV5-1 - TGCGCCAGCAGCTTGCAGAACACCGGGGAGCTGTTTTTT CASSLQNTGELFF
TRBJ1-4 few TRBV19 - TGTGCCAGTAGTATCGGTGCGGAAACAAATGAAAAACTGTTTTTT CASSIGAETNEKLFF
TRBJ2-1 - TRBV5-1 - TGCGCCAGCAGCTGGGGACTCGATGAGCAGTTCTTC CASSWGLDEQFF
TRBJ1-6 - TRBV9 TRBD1 TGTGCCAGCAGCGGACCCACAGGGGGCTCATATAATTCACCCCTCCACTTT CASSGPTGGSYNSPLHF
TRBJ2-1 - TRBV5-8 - TGTGCCAGCAGCTTGGCCCCCCGGAGAGTTCGGGTCTTC CASSLAPRRVRVF
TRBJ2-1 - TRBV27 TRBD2 TGTGCCAGCAGTCCCGGGACTAGCGGGAGCCGCGACTACAATGAGCAGTTCTTC CASSPGTSGSRDYNEQFF
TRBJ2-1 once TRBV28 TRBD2 TGTGCCAGCAGTTCGTCTCTAGCGGAAAGCTCCTACAATGAGCAGTTCTTC CASSSSLAESSYNEQFF
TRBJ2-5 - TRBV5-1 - TGCGCCAGCAGCTGGGGGTTAGCGGCTCCCCAAGAGACCCAGTACTTC CASSWGLAAPQETQYF
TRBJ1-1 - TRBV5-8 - TGTGCCAGCAGCTTGCAGACAGACACTGAAGCTTTCTTT CASSLQTDTEAFF
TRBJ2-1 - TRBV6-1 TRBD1 TGTGCCAGCAGTGAATGGACAGGGTTCTACAATGAGCAGTTCTTC CASSEWTGFYNEQFF
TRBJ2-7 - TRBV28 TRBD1 TGTGCCAGCAGTTTGCAAGCCGGGACAGCTTACGAGCAGTACTTC CASSLQAGTAYEQYF
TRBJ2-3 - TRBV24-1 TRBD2 TGTGCCACCAGTGATAAAGGACTAGCGAGTAGCACAGATACGCAGTATTTT CATSDKGLASSTDTQYF
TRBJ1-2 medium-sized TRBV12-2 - TGTGCAAGTCGCTTGGAGTTCAGGGCAGGGAAGCCCTATGGCTACACCTTC CASRLEFRAGKPYGYTF
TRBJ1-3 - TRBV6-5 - TGTGCCAGCAGTTACGGTGTTAGCTCTGGAAACACCATATATTTT CASSYGVSSGNTIYF
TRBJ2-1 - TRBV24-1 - TGTGCCACCAGTGATTCGACTAGACAGTTGGGTGAGCAGTTCTTC CATSDSTRQLGEQFF
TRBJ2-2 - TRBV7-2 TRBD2 TGTGCCAGCAGCAGGGGACTAGCGGTCGGGGAGCTGTTTTTT CASSRGLAVGELFF
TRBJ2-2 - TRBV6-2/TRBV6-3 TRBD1 TGTGCCAGCAGCCCGGGACAGGGGACCGGGGAGCTGTTTTTT CASSPGQGTGELFF
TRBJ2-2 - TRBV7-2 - TGTGCCAGCAGCTTGAGCGGAGGGGATACCGGGGAGCTGTTTTTT CASSLSGGDTGELFF
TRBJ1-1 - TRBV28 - TGTGCCAGCAGTTTACCCACTTTTGGGCAGAACACTGAAGCTTTCTTT CASSLPTFGQNTEAFF
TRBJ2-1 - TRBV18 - TGTGCCAGCTCGGGGGGGGCTGTTAACAATGAGCAGTTCTTC CASSGGAVNNEQFF
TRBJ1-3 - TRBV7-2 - TGTGCCAGCAGCCCCCAACAGGCGCGAGGAAACACCATATATTTT CASSPQQARGNTIYF
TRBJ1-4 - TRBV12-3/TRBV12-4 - TGTGCCAGCAGCCCAGATTATAATGAAAAACTGTTTTTT CASSPDYNEKLFF
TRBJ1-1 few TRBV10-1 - TGCGCCAGCAGCCTAGGACACAACACTGAAGCTTTCTTT CASSLGHNTEAFF
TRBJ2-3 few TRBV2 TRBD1 TGTGCCAGCAGTGAAGCTCCAGGGGGCGTTCTTGTTGATACGCAGTATTTT CASSEAPGGVLVDTQYF
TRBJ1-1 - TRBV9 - TGTGCCAGCAGCGTCGGGTTTAGGACTGAAGCTTTCTTT CASSVGFRTEAFF
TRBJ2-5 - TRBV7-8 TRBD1 TGTGCCAGCAGCTACCCTCAGGGGGCGGAGACCCAGTACTTC CASSYPQGAETQYF
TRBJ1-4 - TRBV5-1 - TGCGCCAGCAGTCTGGAATCGGGTGAAAAACTGTTTTTT CASSLESGEKLFF
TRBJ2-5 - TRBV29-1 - TGCAGCGTTGCTGACAGGGGAGGGGAGACCCAGTACTTC CSVADRGGETQYF
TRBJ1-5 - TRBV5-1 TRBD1 TGCGCCAGCAGCCCCCGACAGGGCCCCGATCAGCCCCAGCATTTT CASSPRQGPDQPQHF
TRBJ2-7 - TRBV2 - TGTGCCAGCATCGGTGGGGAGAGCTACGAGCAGTACTTC CASIGGESYEQYF
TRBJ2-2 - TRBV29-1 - TGCAGCGTTGGACAGATTACATCGAACACCGGGGAGCTGTTTTTT CSVGQITSNTGELFF
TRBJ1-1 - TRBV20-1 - TGCAGTGCTAGTGTTACAGGGCTCGAAGCTTTCTTT CSASVTGLEAFF